The 5 T cell receptor beta chains listed next were all sequenced from one sample in a study of T cell responses to AZD1222 COVID-19 vaccine. The repertoire was sequenced with immunoSEQ multiplex PCR; TCRdb's copy has only in-frame clones and lacks some. Of over 150,000 clones in the sample, 90% are singletons; the top ten hold roughly 1.6%. Here the sequenced sample was peripheral blood, taken on day 0 of AZD1222 vaccination. The receptors were sampled from an adult in good health.

The chain joins TRBV5-6 to TRBJ1-1; D possibly corresponds to TRBD1 (5 bases). The CDR3 is 14 residues long. V was clipped by 3 bases and J by 3 bases, with 12 bases between them. Germline loops: CDR1 SGHDT, CDR2 YYEEEE. CDR3 region: CASSSSGGYTEAFF. The CDR3 bases are TGTGCCAGCAGCTCAAGCGGGGGGTACACTGAAGCTTTCTTT.

DNA for the CDR3: TGTGCCAGCAGTTGGATCTTTAATCAGCCCCAGCATTTT. Translated: CASSWIFNQPQHF. The chain carries TRBV27 and TRBJ1-5; D unclear. Germline values: CDR1 MNHEY, CDR2 SMNVEV (reference sequence). Deletions cut 4 bases from V and 4 bases from J, with 8 bases between. The CDR3 totals 13 residues.

A single count supports this clone. V usage is TRBV28 and J usage is TRBJ1-4; possible D gene TRBD1, 5 bases. V gave up 2 bases and J gave up 2 bases, with 9 bases separating them. The germline V gene encodes CDR1 MDHEN and CDR2 SYDVKM. The CDR3 extends over 15 amino acids. The CDR3 region has the DNA TGTGCCAGCAGTTTAGGGGGGTCGACTAATGAAAAACTGTTTTTT. Translated, it gives CASSLGGSTNEKLFF.

In DNA form, the CDR3 reads TGTGCCAGCTCACTGCCGGGACAGGGGAATCAGCCCCAGCATTTT. This encodes CASSLPGQGNQPQHF. The chain combines TRBV18 with TRBJ1-5, with 10 bases that match TRBD1. Germline CDR1 is KGHSH and CDR2 is LQKENI. The V gene end was trimmed by 4 bases and the J gene end by 4 bases; junction bases not matched to a gene: 4. The CDR3 is 15 amino acids. Together with reference TRBV18 and TRBJ1-5, the CDR3 gives the full variable domain: NAGVMQNPRHLVRRRGQEARLRCSPMKGHSHVYWYRQLPEEGLKFMVYLQKENIIDESGMPKERFSAEFPKEGPSILRIQQVVRGDSAAYFCASSLPGQGNQPQHFGDGTRLSIL.

The V gene is TRBV6-5, the J gene TRBJ1-2; TRBD1 aligns across 7 bases. Germline trimming cut 7 bases from V and 7 bases from J; bases unmatched to any gene: 15. CDR3 length equals 15 residues. Germline loops: CDR1 MNHEY, CDR2 SVGAGI. The CDR3 DNA reads TGTGCCAGCATGTCCCGATCCCGACAGGGTGCTGGCTACACCTTC. This sequence encodes CASMSRSRQGAGYTF.